The 11 T cell receptor beta chains presented below share a single source sample, sequenced in a study of blood T cell repertoires in COVID-19. Assay: immunoSEQ multiplex PCR; the TCRdb copy retains only in-frame clones and omits some. The sample holds 100,000 to 150,000 clones, 86% seen once. The specimen sequenced was peripheral blood. The receptors here all came from a man in his forties with acute or convalescent COVID-19.

The J gene is TRBJ1-4, the V gene TRBV9; D is unresolved. V lost 4 bases, J lost 3 bases, and 10 bases lay in between. From germline, CDR1 is SGDLS and CDR2 YYNGEE. The CDR3 spans 14 residues. The CDR3 DNA is TGTGCCAGCAGCTCTTCTGTAGCTAATGAAAAACTGTTTTTT. It codes for CASSSSVANEKLFF.

The gene calls are TRBV5-8 and TRBJ2-3; weak D call: TRBD1 (6 bases). Trimming shortened V by 8 bases and J by 0 bases, and 13 bases separated the two germline ends. The CDR3 length is 14 residues. Germline assignment: CDR1 SGHTS and CDR2 YDEGEE. CDR3: CASPQDSSTDTQYF. CDR3 coding DNA: TGTGCCAGTCCCCAGGACAGCAGCACAGATACGCAGTATTTT.

The rearrangement links TRBV20-1 to TRBJ1-1, with a weak D call TRBD1 (6 bases). V was shortened by 6 bases and J by 4 bases, with 9 bases between the two germline ends. In germline, CDR1 is DFQATT, CDR2 SNEGSKA (reference sequence). The CDR3 has 11 residues. This chain's CDR3 is CSATGGTEAFF. CDR3 DNA: TGCAGTGCGACAGGAGGCACTGAAGCTTTCTTT.

This chain uses TRBV5-4 with TRBJ1-3, with no clear D. The V end was cut by 2 bases, the J end by 0 bases, with 12 bases between. The CDR3 spans 16 residues. Germline V gene sequence: CDR1 SGHNT, CDR2 YYREEE (reference sequence). The CDR3 nucleotides are TGTGCCAGCAGCTTAAGACGAGGGAGCTCTGGAAACACCATATATTTT. This codes for CASSLRRGSSGNTIYF.

This clone was seen only once. Here the CDR3 reads CASRSTGGRETQYF. The CDR3, as DNA: TGTGCCAGTAGATCGACAGGGGGCCGGGAGACCCAGTACTTC. V gene TRBV19 combines with J gene TRBJ2-5; 10 nucleotides match TRBD1. Germline assignment: CDR1 LNHDA and CDR2 SQIVND (reference sequence). The CDR3 covers 14 residues. The ends lost 6 bases at V and 5 bases at J; junction bases unmatched: 6.

This chain links TRBV19 with TRBJ1-6; TRBD1 might be the D (5 bases). The germline V gene encodes CDR1 LNHDA and CDR2 SQIVND (reference sequence). The CDR3 is made up of 15 amino acids. V lost 0 bases and J 11 bases, leaving 14 bases between the germline ends. The DNA of the CDR3 is TGTGCCAGTAGTATAGACGGGGGAATAATGGCACCCCTCCACTTT. Its translation: CASSIDGGIMAPLHF.

This clone was seen repeatedly, ten times or more. The rearrangement joins TRBV11-3 to TRBJ2-5, with TRBD1 as a possible D gene (5 bases). CDR3 length: 15 amino acids. Per the germline V gene, CDR1 is SGHNT and CDR2 is YENEEA. V lost 3 bases and J 4 bases, leaving 15 bases between the germline ends. CDR3 region: CASSFGRAERETQYF. CDR3 DNA: TGTGCCAGCAGCTTCGGCAGGGCTGAGAGAGAGACCCAGTACTTC.

The rearrangement joins TRBV19 to TRBJ1-5; no definite D call. The CDR3 runs to 14 residues. CDR1 LNHDA and CDR2 SQIVND come from the germline V gene (reference sequence). Trimming removed 2 bases from V and 2 bases from J, with 7 bases in between. CDR3 residues: CASSIYIGNQPQHF. The CDR3 DNA sequence: TGTGCCAGTAGTATATATATAGGCAATCAGCCCCAGCATTTT.

The sample holds one count of this clone. The chain combines TRBV29-1 with TRBJ1-2, with 8 nucleotides matching TRBD1. Trimming cost V 6 bases and J 0 bases; bases outside gene matches: 6. Germline CDR1 and CDR2: SQVTM and ANQGSEA. The CDR3 sequence is 14 residues long. DNA of the CDR3: TGCAGCGTCAACACAGGGGGATCTAACTATGGCTACACCTTC. Its protein product is CSVNTGGSNYGYTF.

Of note for this clone: At one end the junction does not follow the germline gene, possibly because of a read error. The J gene is TRBJ1-5, the V gene TRBV3-1 (or the pseudogene TRBV3-2); the D is unclear. There are 11 residues in the CDR3. The germline gives CDR1 LGHDT, CDR2 YNNKEL (reference sequence). CDR3 residues: CAVGSNQPQHF. In DNA form, the CDR3 reads TGCGCTGTCGGGAGCAATCAGCCCCAGCATTTT.

With respect to this clone: An end of the junction differs from the germline gene, which may be a read error. The chain recombines TRBV6-2 or TRBV6-3 with TRBJ1-2; D unresolved. Germline-derived CDR1 and CDR2 are MNHEY and SVGEGT. CDR3 length: 14 amino acids. Here the CDR3 DNA reads TGTGCCAGCAATTACTCGCCAAGCACCTATGGCTACACCTTC. Encoded protein: CASNYSPSTYGYTF.